These 18 T cell receptor beta chains originate from one sample sequenced in a study of blood T cells in healthy people across ages. A second roughly 6 to 12 cycle PCR used barcoded and J-beta primers. TCRdb fed the 5' RACE reads into MiXCR, producing one record per CDR3 protein. The sample lists some 1.4 million distinct CDR3 sequences; roughly 45% were seen once. The sequencing sample was made of blood. The receptors here all came from a young woman in good health.

The chain carries TRBV6-1 and TRBJ2-1, with TRBD2 matching 15 bases. Germline values: CDR1 MNHNS, CDR2 SASEGT. With V trimmed by 6 bases and J by 10 bases, 4 bases remained unmatched. There are 14 residues in the CDR3. DNA of the CDR3: TGTGCCAGCAGGACCGGGACTAGCGGGGGGGAGCAGTTCTTC. Its protein product is CASRTGTSGGEQFF.

This clonotype turned up a few times. The chain has TRBV30 and TRBJ1-2, with D unclear. The germline V gene has CDR1 GTSNPN and CDR2 SVGIG (reference sequence). The CDR3 has 12 amino acids. V lost 2 bases to trimming and J lost 1 base, with 5 bases between them. The CDR3 nucleotides read TGTGCCTGGAGTCACAATAACTATGGCTACACCTTC. The encoded protein is CAWSHNNYGYTF. Combining the CDR3 with reference TRBV30 and TRBJ1-2 gives the whole variable domain SQTIHQWPATLVQPVGSPLSLECTVEGTSNPNLYWYRQAAGRGLQLLFYSVGIGQISSEVPQNLSASRPQDRQFILSSKKLLLSDSGFYLCAWSHNNYGYTFGSGTRLTVV.

The chain uses TRBV4-2 and TRBJ1-4; possible D gene TRBD1, 5 bases. The length of the CDR3 is 17 residues. V lost 1 base, J lost 0 bases, and 12 bases lay in between. CDR1 and CDR2 from the germline V gene are LGHNA and YNFKEQ. CDR3 sequence (DNA): TGTGCCAGCAGCCAAGTTCCGTGGGGGGCAACTAATGAAAAACTGTTTTTT. This gives the protein CASSQVPWGATNEKLFF.

The table lists this clonotype with a few counts. J is TRBJ2-7 and V is TRBV4-1; possibly TRBD2 for D (6 bases). There are 16 residues in the CDR3. The germline V gene has CDR1 MGHRA and CDR2 YSYEKL. Trimming removed 2 bases at V and 0 bases at J, with 14 bases between. For the CDR3, the DNA is TGCGCCAGCAGCCAATCCTCGGGGGTTCTCTCCTACGAGCAGTACTTC. This sequence encodes CASSQSSGVLSYEQYF.

The chain is built from TRBV5-1 and TRBJ2-7; D is possibly TRBD1 (6 bases). In germline, CDR1 is SGHRS, CDR2 YFSETQ. The V and J ends lost 3 bases and 7 bases respectively, with 20 bases between them. The CDR3 totals 15 residues. This CDR3 reads CASSWTVGQFWEQYF. The CDR3 DNA sequence: TGCGCCAGCAGCTGGACAGTAGGACAGTTTTGGGAGCAGTACTTC.

The J gene is TRBJ2-3, the V gene TRBV27, with 9 bases identical to TRBD2. Trimming removed 5 bases from V and 2 bases from J; junction bases left unmatched: 8. CDR3 length equals 16 residues. Germline loops: CDR1 MNHEY, CDR2 SMNVEV (reference sequence). In nucleotides, the CDR3 is TGTGCCAGCAGTCGATCTCCTAGCGGGGTCACAGATACGCAGTATTTT. This encodes CASSRSPSGVTDTQYF.

The chain is built from TRBV20-1 and TRBJ2-7; 8 nucleotides align to TRBD1. J lost 5 bases, V lost 3 bases, and 3 bases had no gene match. Germline V gene data show CDR1 as DFQATT and CDR2 as SNEGSKA (reference sequence). The CDR3 extends over 12 amino acids. The CDR3 loop is CSAREQGDEQYF. CDR3 coding DNA: TGCAGTGCTAGGGAACAGGGGGACGAGCAGTACTTC.

This clonotype was detected a few times. The chain couples TRBV5-1 to TRBJ2-3; unclear D gene. This CDR3 is built from 16 residues. Per germline, CDR1 SGHRS and CDR2 YFSETQ. The germline V and J ends were trimmed by 0 bases and 1 base, with 12 bases remaining between them. The CDR3 sequence: CASSLANQAGTDTQYF. The CDR3 DNA reads TGCGCCAGCAGCTTGGCCAACCAGGCGGGCACAGATACGCAGTATTTT. Together with reference TRBV5-1 and TRBJ2-3, the CDR3 gives the full variable domain: KAGVTQTPRYLIKTRGQQVTLSCSPISGHRSVSWYQQTPGQGLQFLFEYFSETQRNKGNFPGRFSGRQFSNSRSEMNVSTLELGDSALYLCASSLANQAGTDTQYFGPGTRLTVL.

The chain uses TRBV29-1 and TRBJ1-1; D might be TRBD1 (6 bases). The V gene's germline CDR1 is SQVTM and CDR2 ANQGSEA. V lost 2 bases and J lost 1, with 11 bases in between. The CDR3 has 14 residues. This CDR3 is CSVESGAQNTEAFF. The DNA of the CDR3 is TGCAGCGTTGAATCGGGGGCACAGAACACTGAAGCTTTCTTT.

This clonotype was observed a single time. The germline gene is not matched at one end of the junction; a read error may be the cause. The chain joins TRBV9 to TRBJ2-1, with TRBD2 identical over 9 bases. This CDR3 contains 14 residues. CDR1 and CDR2 (germline): SGDLS, YYNGEE. CDR3 in amino acids: CASGREGRYNGQFF. DNA for the CDR3: TGTGCCAGCGGGCGGGAGGGCCGGTACAATGGGCAGTTCTTC.

This rearrangement joins TRBV3-1 to TRBJ1-2; the D gene is possibly TRBD1 (6 bases). CDR1 is LGHDT and CDR2 is YNNKEL in the germline V gene (reference sequence). This CDR3 contains 16 residues. V lost 4 bases and J 2 bases, leaving 17 bases between the germline ends. CDR3 nucleotides: TGTGCCAGCAGCCGGGCATTGACAGGCCACAACTATGGCTACACCTTC. It is translated as CASSRALTGHNYGYTF.

This clonotype was seen more than once but under ten times. The chain uses TRBV3-1 and TRBJ2-2; possibly TRBD2 for D (6 bases). V dropped 7 bases and J dropped 5 bases, with 23 bases sitting between them. The length of the CDR3 is 17 residues. CDR1 and CDR2 (germline): LGHDT, YNNKEL (reference sequence). Written as DNA, the CDR3 is TGTGCCAGCACCAACAACGGGATTTCTCGGGAGACCGGGGAGCTGTTTTTT. Amino acids: CASTNNGISRETGELFF.

This clonotype came up a few times. This chain joins TRBV20-1 and TRBJ2-1; 12 nucleotides match TRBD2. V was pared by 0 bases and J by 8 bases, with 14 bases of the junction left unmatched. The CDR3 contains 18 residues. Per germline, CDR1 DFQATT and CDR2 SNEGSKA (reference sequence). CDR3 residues: CSARDILAGGPRIDEQFF. The CDR3 DNA reads as TGCAGTGCTAGAGATATCCTAGCGGGGGGGCCGAGGATCGATGAGCAGTTCTTC.

The chain's CDR3 is CASSYEDSTEAFF. For the CDR3, the DNA is TGTGCCAGCAGTTACGAGGACAGCACTGAAGCTTTCTTT. V is TRBV6-6 and J is TRBJ1-1; maybe TRBD1 (6 bases). Germline V CDR1 and CDR2: MNHNY, SVGAGI (reference sequence). V lost 2 bases to trimming and J lost 4 bases, with 8 bases between them. The CDR3 contains 13 residues.

The chain has TRBV4-1 and TRBJ1-4; TRBD1 matches 7 bases. Trimming cost V 4 bases and J 5 bases; bases outside gene matches: 19. The CDR3 has 19 residues. Germline CDR1 reads MGHRA; CDR2 reads YSYEKL. In DNA, the CDR3 is TGCGCCAGCAGCCCTCGGACAGGAACAGACCGACGGGCAAATGAAAAACTGTTTTTT. This translates into CASSPRTGTDRRANEKLFF.

This clonotype was detected ten times or more. DNA of the CDR3: TGCAGCGTTGATGCTAGGAGTGGGGAGACCCAGTACTTC. This encodes CSVDARSGETQYF. This chain links TRBV29-1 with TRBJ2-5, with D unclear. Germline V gene sequence: CDR1 SQVTM, CDR2 ANQGSEA. With 3 bases removed from V and 5 bases from J, the gap between germline ends came to 13 bases. The CDR3 extends over 13 amino acids.

This clonotype has more than one count but fewer than ten. CDR3 in amino acids: CASSLSLEETQYF. CDR3 in DNA: TGTGCCAGCAGCTTAAGCCTAGAAGAGACCCAGTACTTC. This chain uses TRBV7-2 with TRBJ2-5; D is unclear. Germline CDR1 SGHTA, CDR2 FQGNSA. V lost 2 bases and J lost 3, with 7 bases in between. The CDR3 is 13 residues long. The whole variable domain, remainder taken from reference TRBV7-2 and TRBJ2-5, is GAGVSQSPSNKVTEKGKDVELRCDPISGHTALYWYRQSLGQGLEFLIYFQGNSAPDKSGLPSDRFSAERTGGSVSTLTIQRTQQEDSAVYLCASSLSLEETQYFGPGTRLLVL.

A few counts support this clonotype. The DNA for the CDR3 is TGTGCCAGCAGCCTGACTGCGGGCTCTTTCGTTTACGAGCAGTACTTC. It translates to CASSLTAGSFVYEQYF. J is TRBJ2-7 and V is TRBV3-1; D may be TRBD2 (5 bases). The CDR3 loop spans 16 amino acids. Looked up from germline, CDR1 is LGHDT and CDR2 is YNNKEL (reference sequence). Deletions cut 4 bases from V and 4 bases from J, with 20 bases between.